The 15 T cell receptor beta chains reported below all come from one sample, sequenced in a study of control samples from healthy donors and cancer patients. Assay: immunoSEQ multiplex PCR; the TCRdb copy retains only in-frame clones and omits some. The sample has roughly 130,000 clones; over 75% are singletons. Sequenced input: blood. These receptors were taken from a man aged 50 or older in good health.

This chain connects TRBV28 to TRBJ2-1; maybe TRBD2 (6 bases). Between the trimmed V and J ends, which lost 7 bases and 4 bases, there was a span of 14 bases. In germline, CDR1 is MDHEN, CDR2 SYDVKM. The length of the CDR3 is 14 residues. This CDR3 reads CASMSGGSYNEQFF. CDR3 DNA: TGTGCCAGCATGAGTGGGGGGTCATACAATGAGCAGTTCTTC.

This chain connects TRBV29-1 to TRBJ1-1, with D uncertain. The germline CDR1 and CDR2 sequences are SQVTM and ANQGSEA. Trimming removed 3 bases from V and 7 bases from J, with 9 bases in between. The CDR3 sequence is 11 residues long. The CDR3 DNA is TGCAGCGTTGATGGGGATCGTGAAGCTTTCTTT. Its translation is CSVDGDREAFF.

The CDR3: CASSLMRIGGQEAFF. Written as DNA, the CDR3 is TGTGCCAGCAGTTTAATGCGGATCGGGGGACAGGAAGCTTTCTTT. The chain carries TRBV28 and TRBJ1-1, with 7 positions matching TRBD1. This CDR3 is built from 15 residues. The V and J ends lost 2 bases and 8 bases, in that order; junction bases with no gene match: 11. The germline CDR1 and CDR2 sequences are MDHEN and SYDVKM.

The chain has TRBV4-1 and TRBJ2-1; perhaps TRBD1 as D (5 bases). CDR3 length: 15 amino acids. Germline V gene data show CDR1 as MGHRA and CDR2 as YSYEKL. V was trimmed by 1 base and J by 6 bases, leaving 13 bases between them. The CDR3 protein is CASSQVTKTANEQFF. The DNA of the CDR3 is TGCGCCAGCAGCCAAGTTACAAAGACAGCCAATGAGCAGTTCTTC.

The J gene is TRBJ1-3, the V gene TRBV29-1; possibly TRBD1 for D (6 bases). V was pared by 7 bases and J by 0 bases, with 16 bases between. The CDR3 is 15 residues long. Germline V gene data show CDR1 as SQVTM and CDR2 as ANQGSEA. CDR3: CSAEPRQASGNTIYF. In nucleotides, the CDR3 is TGCAGCGCCGAACCACGACAGGCCTCTGGAAACACCATATATTTT.

The V and J genes are TRBV7-9 and TRBJ1-3; maybe TRBD1 (6 bases). The germline CDR1 and CDR2 sequences are SEHNR and FQNEAQ (reference sequence). The CDR3 length is 14 residues. V lost 3 bases and J lost 4, with 10 bases in between. This CDR3 reads CASSLDSEGNTIYF. In nucleotides, the CDR3 is TGTGCCAGCAGCTTGGACAGTGAGGGAAACACCATATATTTT.

The chain uses TRBV6-6 and TRBJ2-1, with a weak D call TRBD1 (6 bases). Trimming pared 6 bases from V and 6 bases from J, leaving 18 bases between. Germline lookup yields CDR1 MNHNY and CDR2 SVGAGI (reference sequence). CDR3 length: 15 amino acids. CDR3 in amino acids: CASSRGQSGGNEQFF. CDR3 sequence (DNA): TGTGCCAGCAGCCGGGGACAATCTGGCGGCAATGAGCAGTTCTTC.

The V call is TRBV2, the J call TRBJ1-2; 8 bases fit TRBD1. The germline CDR1 and CDR2 sequences are SNHLY and FYNNEI. V lost 0 bases, J lost 4 bases, and 7 bases stayed unmatched. This CDR3 contains 16 residues. CDR3 region: CASSEAGAGGLYGYTF. CDR3 in DNA: TGTGCCAGCAGTGAAGCTGGGGCAGGGGGCCTCTATGGCTACACCTTC.

V is TRBV5-1 and J is TRBJ2-5, with no clear D. The V end lost 4 bases, the J end lost 4 bases, and 8 bases lay between the germline ends. Germline-derived CDR1 and CDR2 are SGHRS and YFSETQ. CDR3 length: 12 residues. The CDR3 bases are TGCGCCAGCAGCCTACTCCCAGAGACCCAGTACTTC. This codes for CASSLLPETQYF.

V gene TRBV5-6 combines with J gene TRBJ2-7; TRBD1 might be the D (5 bases). V lost 0 bases and J lost 2, with 12 bases in between. The germline gives CDR1 SGHDT, CDR2 YYEEEE. The CDR3 is 15 residues long. The CDR3 reads CASSLASTGAYEQYF. CDR3 sequence (DNA): TGTGCCAGCAGCTTGGCCTCTACAGGAGCCTACGAGCAGTACTTC.

This clone was detected once. CDR3 DNA sequence: TGTGCCAGCTCACCAAAAGCGGGGGCCCCGCCCAGTGGGGAGCAGTACTTC. Residues: CASSPKAGAPPSGEQYF. This rearrangement joins TRBV18 to TRBJ2-7; 8 nucleotides match TRBD2. Germline loops: CDR1 KGHSH, CDR2 LQKENI. Germline trimming cut 2 bases from V and 7 bases from J; bases unmatched to any gene: 16. The CDR3 runs 17 residues.

The chain recombines TRBV9 with TRBJ2-1; 13 bases are shared with TRBD2. CDR3 length equals 15 residues. Germline CDR1 and CDR2: SGDLS and YYNGEE. The J segment lost 12 bases and the V segment lost 3 bases, leaving 9 bases of the junction unmatched. The chain's CDR3 is CASSGTSGGASGQFF. Here the CDR3 DNA reads TGTGCCAGCAGCGGTACTAGCGGGGGGGCCTCGGGGCAGTTCTTC.

This sequence joins TRBV7-3 and TRBJ1-6, with D maybe TRBD1 (5 bases). The germline V and J ends were trimmed by 2 bases and 7 bases, with 9 bases remaining between them. The CDR3 has 14 residues. Germline V gene lookup returns CDR1 SGHTA and CDR2 FQGTGA. CDR3 in amino acids: CASSLVPGNSPLHF. CDR3 nucleotide sequence: TGTGCCAGCAGCTTAGTTCCAGGGAATTCACCCCTCCACTTT.

This chain connects TRBV7-9 to TRBJ2-7, with D maybe TRBD2 (7 bases). The CDR3 spans 14 residues. Trimming pared 3 bases from V and 0 bases from J, leaving 9 bases between. The germline CDR1 and CDR2 sequences are SEHNR and FQNEAQ (reference sequence). CDR3 residues: CASSFGGPSYEQYF. CDR3 DNA: TGTGCCAGCAGCTTCGGGGGGCCCTCCTACGAGCAGTACTTC.

V gene TRBV5-5 combines with J gene TRBJ2-4; TRBD1 might be the D (5 bases). CDR1 is SGHKS, CDR2 YYEKEE, per germline (reference sequence). The CDR3 consists of 14 residues. Trimming removed 4 bases at V and 7 bases at J, with 15 bases between. The CDR3 DNA is TGTGCCAGCAGCCTGGGGCTGGGTCCGAACATTCAGTACTTC. This codes for CASSLGLGPNIQYF.